This paragraph reports one T cell receptor beta chain. No antigen is known for it. This sample was taken from a study of T cells expressing NK-cell markers. Looking at the study overall: Underlying the TCR beta repertoires were sorted CD3+CD56+NKG2C+, CD3+CD56+NKG2C- and CD3+CD56-NKG2C+ T cells. Study outcomes and limitations: There were four donors in whom these clonotypes also led the CD3+CD56-NKG2C+ fraction. NKG2C+ dominant clonotypes from 5 to 7 donors made up roughly 1.0-7.0% of CD8+ T cells.

The length of the CDR3 is 15 residues. What made the TCR beta cDNA was 5'RACE template switching with UMIs. TCRdb re-called the 5' RACE reads; one entry per CDR3 protein, DNA not given. Its table lists about half a million distinct CDR3 sequences. The chain recombines TRBV12-3 or TRBV12-4 with TRBJ2-1; checking the TCRdb D call of TRBD1 is not possible without DNA. The specimen sequenced was blood T cells: a sorted CD56 or NKG2C T cell subset, CD4+ or CD8+ T cells, or bulk PBMC T cells (not recorded which). This TCR was sampled from a woman in her fifties or sixties in good health. The CDR3 loop is CASNKGKSSYNEQFF.